This TCR beta chain came from a study of blood T cell repertoires in COVID-19. Across the study: Sources were T cells, B-cell-depleted T cells, or PBMCs; the material itself was cDNA or gDNA.

This table comes from immunoSEQ multiplex PCR, and its TCRdb copy is limited to in-frame clones, with some not included. The table lists roughly 70,000 clones, 70% to 80% of them singletons, with 21% in the top ten. CDR3 length: 16 residues. Sequenced: peripheral blood. The chain combines TRBV21-1 with TRBJ2-5; the D call in the table, TRBD2, was not verified against the DNA. TRBV21-1 is shown as a pseudogene. The TCR originated in a man in his 70s with acute or convalescent COVID-19. CDR3 residues: CASSKTPGGPPETQYF. The CDR3 DNA reads as TGTGCCAGCAGCAAAACCCCGGGAGGGCCCCCGGAGACCCAGTACTTC.